This TCR beta chain was sequenced for a study of T cell responses to AZD1222 COVID-19 vaccine. Germline CDR1 reads LGHDT; CDR2 reads YNNKEL (reference sequence). The J segment lost 2 bases and the V segment lost 4 bases, leaving 7 bases of the junction unmatched. The CDR3 has 16 amino acids. Clones were read by immunoSEQ multiplex PCR, and TCRdb kept only the in-frame ones, dropping some. Altogether about 140,000 clones are present, approximately 90% being singletons, with the ten largest covering approximately 4%. Sample: peripheral blood, taken 28 days after the second AZD1222 dose. This clonotype was obtained from an adult who received the AZD1222 COVID-19 vaccine. The chain is built from TRBV3-1 (or the pseudogene TRBV3-2) and TRBJ2-7, with TRBD2 identical over 11 bases. CDR3 sequence reads: CASSPLGSGRAYEQYF. The CDR3 DNA reads as TGTGCCAGCAGCCCCCTGGGTAGCGGGAGGGCCTACGAGCAGTACTTC.